Below, 13 T cell receptor beta chains from the same sample are listed, as sequenced in a study of T cell responses to AZD1222 COVID-19 vaccine. Generated by immunoSEQ multiplex PCR, the TCRdb table keeps only in-frame clones and is missing some. This sample has some 120,000 clones; around nine tenths occur once, and the top ten carry around 3.8%. The specimen comprised peripheral blood, sampled 28 days after the second dose of the MenACWY control vaccine. These receptors were taken from an adult who received the MenACWY meningococcal vaccine as a control.

This sequence joins TRBV10-3 and TRBJ1-6, with 9 bases lining up with TRBD1. Per the germline V gene, CDR1 is ENHRY and CDR2 is SYGVKD. This CDR3 is built from 14 residues. The ends lost 10 bases at V and 3 bases at J; junction bases unmatched: 4. DNA of the CDR3: TGTGCCACTCGGGACAGGGTCTATAATTCACCCCTCCACTTT. Translating gives CATRDRVYNSPLHF.

The gene calls are TRBV13 and TRBJ2-5, with D tentatively TRBD1 (6 bases). Trimming left V 5 bases short and J 0 bases short, with 13 bases between. CDR3 size: 15 residues. In germline, CDR1 is PRHDT, CDR2 FYEKMQ (reference sequence). The CDR3 sequence is CASSQRTAYQETQYF. The CDR3 DNA reads as TGTGCCAGCAGCCAAAGGACAGCGTACCAAGAGACCCAGTACTTC.

The J gene is TRBJ2-3, the V gene TRBV24-1; 7 positions match TRBD1. Per the germline V gene, CDR1 is KGHDR and CDR2 is SFDVKD. CDR3 length equals 15 residues. Trimming at V came to 4 bases and at J to 1 base, leaving 4 bases not matched to a gene. The CDR3 nucleotides are TGTGCCACCAGTGACAAAACAGGGGGCACAGATACGCAGTATTTT. This sequence encodes CATSDKTGGTDTQYF.

The chain carries TRBV9 and TRBJ2-5; D possibly corresponds to TRBD1 (5 bases). This CDR3 is 15 amino acids long. Looked up from germline, CDR1 is SGDLS and CDR2 is YYNGEE. V was trimmed by 0 bases and J by 4 bases, leaving 13 bases between them. The DNA of the CDR3 is TGTGCCAGCAGCGTAGCAGGGCGGCTCGGAGAGACCCAGTACTTC. Protein product: CASSVAGRLGETQYF.

This clone has a single count. This chain joins TRBV7-2 and TRBJ2-7, with unresolved D. The CDR3 has 13 amino acids. Trimming shortened V by 5 bases and J by 4 bases, and 12 bases separated the two germline ends. The germline gives CDR1 SGHTA, CDR2 FQGNSA. The CDR3 loop reads CASSRSPQYEQYV. CDR3 bases: TGTGCCAGCAGCCGTTCCCCCCAGTACGAGCAGTACGTC.

The chain uses TRBV2 and TRBJ2-7; no definite D call. The CDR3 covers 9 residues. Per the germline V gene, CDR1 is SNHLY and CDR2 is FYNNEI. The CDR3: CARRLGQCV. The CDR3 DNA follows: TGTGCCAGGAGATTAGGGCAGTGCGTC.

The chain links TRBV6-5 to TRBJ2-2, with D perhaps given as TRBD1 or TRBD2 (7 bases each). Trimming took 10 bases from V and 1 from J, leaving 16 bases between them. The CDR3 has 15 amino acids. In germline, CDR1 is MNHEY, CDR2 SVGAGI. CDR3 bases: TGTGCCATCAGGGGGGGGGACGGGAACACCGGGGAGCTGTTTTTT. The encoded protein is CAIRGGDGNTGELFF.

This rearrangement joins TRBV5-4 to TRBJ2-1; tentative D call: TRBD2 (6 bases). V lost 0 bases to trimming and J lost 7 bases, with 8 bases between them. There are 13 residues in the CDR3. Germline values: CDR1 SGHNT, CDR2 YYREEE (reference sequence). The CDR3 reads CASSLGRENEQFF. DNA of the CDR3: TGTGCCAGCAGCTTGGGTCGGGAGAATGAGCAGTTCTTC.

The chain recombines TRBV19 with TRBJ2-7; either TRBD1 or TRBD2 may fit D (5 bases each). Germline V lookup: CDR1 LNHDA, CDR2 SQIVND (reference sequence). The CDR3 covers 15 residues. Trimming removed 3 bases from V and 3 bases from J, with 15 bases in between. The CDR3 region is CASSMGPDRIYEQYF. CDR3 bases: TGTGCCAGTAGTATGGGACCTGACAGAATCTACGAGCAGTACTTC.

This rearrangement joins TRBV14 to TRBJ1-6; weak D call: TRBD1 (5 bases). Germline values: CDR1 SGHDN, CDR2 FVKESK. Trimming left V 0 bases short and J 12 bases short, with 24 bases between. The CDR3 extends over 18 amino acids. CDR3 DNA sequence: TGTGCCAGCAGCCAAGATCGTGGAGGGGCGCGGGGTCAAGGACCCCTCCACTTT. Protein sequence: CASSQDRGGARGQGPLHF.

CDR3 in amino acids: CASQKNRDRGNQPQHF. In DNA, the CDR3 is TGTGCCAGTCAAAAGAACCGGGACAGAGGGAATCAGCCCCAGCATTTT. This chain links TRBV19 with TRBJ1-5, with 7 bases lining up with TRBD1. Trimming removed 8 bases from V and 4 bases from J; junction bases left unmatched: 14. The CDR3 is 16 residues long. From germline, CDR1 is LNHDA and CDR2 SQIVND (reference sequence).

The chain joins TRBV20-1 to TRBJ2-5, with D uncertain. Germline CDR1 is DFQATT and CDR2 is SNEGSKA (reference sequence). The CDR3 has 11 residues. The CDR3 loop reads CSAGSQETQYF. CDR3 DNA: TGCTCCGCAGGCAGCCAAGAGACCCAGTACTTC.

This clone came up once. The V and J genes are TRBV2 and TRBJ1-5; 10 bases line up with TRBD1. The V gene end was trimmed by 2 bases and the J gene end by 0 bases; junction bases not matched to a gene: 10. From germline, CDR1 is SNHLY and CDR2 FYNNEI. CDR3 size: 19 residues. CDR3 sequence: CASSEKGQGFSISNQPQHF. The DNA for the CDR3 is TGTGCCAGCAGTGAAAAGGGACAGGGGTTTTCGATTAGCAATCAGCCCCAGCATTTT. The full variable domain, rest sourced from reference TRBV2 and TRBJ1-5, is EPEVTQTPSHQVTQMGQEVILRCVPISNHLYFYWYRQILGQKVEFLVSFYNNEISEKSEIFDDQFSVERPDGSNFTLKIRSTKLEDSAMYFCASSEKGQGFSISNQPQHFGDGTRLSIL.